One sample yielded the 28 T cell receptor beta chains listed below, sequenced in a study of shared clonotypes between healthy human individuals. Generated by immunoSEQ multiplex PCR, the TCRdb table keeps only in-frame clones and is missing some. Of around 1.5 million clones listed, nearly 99% are singletons. Specimen: naive CD4+ T cells sorted from blood. Subset in this sample: CD45RA+ positively selected. These receptors were obtained from a man aged 25-45 years in good health.

CDR3 amino acids: CASSLAVKYEQYF. Here the CDR3 DNA reads TGTGCCAGCTCACTAGCGGTAAAATACGAGCAGTACTTC. The J gene is TRBJ2-7, the V gene TRBV6-6, with 8 bases lining up with TRBD2. The CDR3 consists of 13 residues. Germline-derived CDR1 and CDR2 are MNHNY and SVGAGI (reference sequence). V was clipped by 8 bases and J by 4 bases; unmatched bases: 7.

For the CDR3, the DNA is TGTGCCAGCAGCCCAGGGACTAGCGGCCGCTACGAGCAGTACTTC. This encodes CASSPGTSGRYEQYF. The rearrangement joins TRBV11-2 to TRBJ2-7; 11 bases match TRBD2. The CDR3 covers 15 residues. Germline trimming cut 5 bases from V and 3 bases from J; bases unmatched to any gene: 6. Germline lookup yields CDR1 SGHAT and CDR2 FQNNGV.

About this clone: An end of the junction does not agree with germline; a read error may underlie this. J is TRBJ1-5 and V is TRBV6-1; D gene unclear. CDR3 length: 9 amino acids. Germline V gives CDR1 MNHNS, CDR2 SASEGT. The CDR3 loop is CASSVRGDF. DNA of the CDR3: TGTGCCAGCAGTGTTCGGGGTGATTTT.

A note on this clone: Other DNA variants within this sample encode the same CDR3. V is TRBV28 and J is TRBJ2-7; D gene uncertain. Germline CDR1 MDHEN, CDR2 SYDVKM. Between the trimmed V and J ends, which lost 2 bases and 3 bases, there was a span of 5 bases. CDR3 size: 12 residues. The CDR3 reads CASSLKFYEQYF. The CDR3 coding sequence is TGTGCCAGCAGTTTAAAGTTCTACGAGCAGTACTTC.

The chain recombines TRBV4-1 with TRBJ2-1; D not certain. The CDR3 sequence is 14 residues long. Trimming removed 0 bases at V and 7 bases at J, with 10 bases between. Germline V lookup: CDR1 MGHRA, CDR2 YSYEKL. The CDR3 bases are TGCGCCAGCAGCCAAGAAGGCCGGGCGAATGAGCAGTTCTTC. Its protein is CASSQEGRANEQFF.

The rearrangement uses TRBV5-1 and TRBJ1-2; weak D call: TRBD1 (6 bases). This CDR3 spans 18 amino acids. The ends were cut back, 3 bases at V and 4 bases at J, with 25 bases in the middle. Germline CDR1 is SGHRS and CDR2 is YFSETQ. CDR3 DNA: TGCGCCAGCAGCTGGGGGCTTACCGGGACTACAACGTCCTATGGCTACACCTTC. Translation: CASSWGLTGTTTSYGYTF.

The chain combines TRBV5-1 with TRBJ2-2, with unresolved D. V shed 0 bases and J shed 7 bases, with 13 bases lying between them. CDR1 and CDR2 from the germline V gene are SGHRS and YFSETQ. The CDR3 extends over 15 amino acids. CDR3 in DNA: TGCGCCAGCAGCTTGGTCGAGGCCCGGTTCGGGGAGCTGTTTTTT. Translating gives CASSLVEARFGELFF.

The chain has TRBV18 and TRBJ2-1; D may match TRBD1 or TRBD2 (5 bases each). Looked up from germline, CDR1 is KGHSH and CDR2 is LQKENI. The CDR3 contains 16 residues. The V end was cut by 3 bases, the J end by 8 bases, with 20 bases between. CDR3 protein: CASSPPGTPKMDEQFF. In DNA, the CDR3 is TGTGCCAGCTCACCTCCCGGGACCCCGAAGATGGATGAGCAGTTCTTC.

This sequence joins TRBV29-1 and TRBJ2-1; 7 nucleotides line up with TRBD2. Per germline, CDR1 SQVTM and CDR2 ANQGSEA. Trimming took 2 bases from V and 2 from J; bases not matched to a gene: 6. The CDR3 loop spans 15 amino acids. The CDR3 DNA sequence: TGCAGCGTTGAAAGTTTGGGGAGGGCCTACAATGAGCAGTTCTTC. It codes for CSVESLGRAYNEQFF.

The chain combines TRBV5-1 with TRBJ2-7; 8 bases are shared with TRBD1. Germline V CDR1 and CDR2: SGHRS, YFSETQ. The CDR3 runs to 17 residues. Losses at the gene ends were 4 bases for V and 2 bases for J; bases not matched to a gene: 14. CDR3 nucleotide sequence: TGCGCCAGCAGCGAGGGACAGGTCAAGGGGCCCACCTACGAGCAGTACTTC. Translated, it gives CASSEGQVKGPTYEQYF.

The J gene is TRBJ1-5, the V gene TRBV28; D is undetermined. Trimming left V 3 bases short and J 6 bases short, with 9 bases between. The V gene's germline CDR1 is MDHEN and CDR2 SYDVKM. This CDR3 has 13 residues. CDR3 amino acids: CASSFGSVQPQHF. The CDR3 region has the DNA TGTGCCAGCAGTTTCGGGAGTGTTCAGCCCCAGCATTTT. Full variable domain (outside the CDR3, taken from reference TRBV28 and TRBJ1-5): DVKVTQSSRYLVKRTGEKVFLECVQDMDHENMFWYRQDPGLGLRLIYFSYDVKMKEKGDIPEGYSVSREKKERFSLILESASTNQTSMYLCASSFGSVQPQHFGDGTRLSIL.

The rearrangement joins TRBV7-9 to TRBJ1-2; D is undetermined. Germline CDR1 reads SEHNR; CDR2 reads FQNEAQ (reference sequence). The CDR3 runs 15 residues. Trimming removed 1 base at V and 0 bases at J, with 9 bases between. For the CDR3, the DNA is TGTGCCAGCAGCTTAGTATCGGCAGCTAACTATGGCTACACCTTC. This sequence encodes CASSLVSAANYGYTF.

This chain connects TRBV7-3 to TRBJ2-2, with 9 bases fitting TRBD2. After removal of 5 bases from V and 5 bases from J, the junction contained 15 bases not matched to a gene. The germline V gene encodes CDR1 SGHTA and CDR2 FQGTGA. CDR3 length: 18 amino acids. CDR3 in DNA: TGTGCCAGCAGCCCAAGGGGAGGTAGCGGGAGAGGGACCGGGGAGCTGTTTTTT. Its translation: CASSPRGGSGRGTGELFF. Full variable domain (rest looked up from reference TRBV7-3 and TRBJ2-2): GAGVSQTPSNKVTEKGKYVELRCDPISGHTALYWYRQSLGQGPEFLIYFQGTGAADDSGLPNDRFFAVRPEGSVSTLKIQRTERGDSAVYLCASSPRGGSGRGTGELFFGEGSRLTVL.

The chain joins TRBV9 to TRBJ2-1; no definite D call. V was trimmed by 0 bases and J by 0 bases, leaving 10 bases between them. Per the germline V gene, CDR1 is SGDLS and CDR2 is YYNGEE. CDR3 length equals 16 residues. The DNA of the CDR3 is TGTGCCAGCAGCGTAGATGGGCGGAGCTCCTACAATGAGCAGTTCTTC. Translated, it gives CASSVDGRSSYNEQFF. The full variable domain, in which reference TRBV9 and TRBJ2-1 provide the parts outside the CDR3, is DSGVTQTPKHLITATGQRVTLRCSPRSGDLSVYWYQQSLDQGLQFLIQYYNGEERAKGNILERFSAQQFPDLHSELNLSSLELGDSALYFCASSVDGRSSYNEQFFGPGTRLTVL.

The chain links TRBV5-4 to TRBJ2-7; possible D gene TRBD2, 6 bases. The V and J ends lost 9 bases and 5 bases respectively, with 18 bases between them. The CDR3 is 13 amino acids. Germline V gives CDR1 SGHNT, CDR2 YYREEE (reference sequence). DNA of the CDR3: TGTGCCATCTCGGCAGCGGGTATCCACGAGCAGTACTTC. Translated, it gives CAISAAGIHEQYF.

This CDR3 reads CAIGDLGGNEQFF. The CDR3 DNA is TGTGCCATCGGGGACCTGGGAGGGAATGAGCAGTTCTTC. V usage is TRBV25-1 and J usage is TRBJ2-1, with 7 bases fitting TRBD2. V dropped 10 bases and J dropped 7; count of bases not matched to a gene: 10. The CDR3 spans 13 residues. Germline loops: CDR1 MGHDK, CDR2 SYGVNS.

The chain employs TRBV6-6 and TRBJ1-1; the match to TRBD1 covers 8 bases. Losses at the gene ends were 7 bases for V and 5 bases for J; bases not matched to a gene: 15. The CDR3 is 16 residues long. CDR1 MNHNY and CDR2 SVGAGI come from the germline V gene (reference sequence). CDR3 region: CASTPRGGQGGTEAFF. CDR3 nucleotides: TGTGCCAGCACCCCACGAGGTGGACAGGGAGGGACTGAAGCTTTCTTT.

V is TRBV27 and J is TRBJ2-3; possibly TRBD1 for D (5 bases). The CDR3 sequence is 14 residues long. The V end lost 2 bases, the J end lost 8 bases, and 14 bases lay between the germline ends. CDR1 is MNHEY, CDR2 SMNVEV, per germline (reference sequence). The CDR3 sequence is CASSLQGGLGTQYF. The CDR3 DNA reads as TGTGCCAGCAGTTTACAGGGTGGGCTCGGTACGCAGTATTTT.

The V and J genes are TRBV12-5 and TRBJ2-2, with D hard to call. Trimming removed 3 bases from V and 11 bases from J, with 7 bases in between. CDR1 is LGHNT and CDR2 is FRNRAP in the germline V gene. The CDR3 spans 11 residues. CDR3 bases: TGTGCTAGTGGTTTTAAGGGAGAGCTGTTTTTT. Translated, it gives CASGFKGELFF.

As regards this clone: A read error may produce the germline difference seen at one junction end. The chain uses TRBV7-7 and TRBJ2-3, with a tentative D call TRBD2 (6 bases). The CDR3 loop spans 15 amino acids. Germline V gene lookup returns CDR1 SSHAT and CDR2 FNYEAQ (reference sequence). The CDR3 nucleotides are TGTGCTAGCAGCCTCACCGGGACTTTAACAGATACGCAGTATTTT. Translated: CASSLTGTLTDTQYF.

The CDR3 sequence: CASSERPGGYEQYF. The CDR3 region has the DNA TGTGCCAGCAGTGAACGACCAGGCGGCTACGAGCAGTACTTC. The V and J genes are TRBV25-1 and TRBJ2-7; D is ambiguous. Trimming removed 2 bases from V and 3 bases from J, with 11 bases in between. Germline CDR1 is MGHDK and CDR2 is SYGVNS. This CDR3 spans 14 amino acids.

This sequence joins TRBV2 and TRBJ2-7, with TRBD1 identical over 9 bases. The V gene's germline CDR1 is SNHLY and CDR2 FYNNEI. The CDR3 has 15 residues. The junction had 6 bases not matched to a gene; V was cut back by 6 bases and J by 0 bases. The CDR3 protein is CASSAGTGSSYEQYF. As DNA, the CDR3 is TGTGCCAGCAGCGCCGGGACAGGGAGCTCCTACGAGCAGTACTTC.

V is TRBV7-6 and J is TRBJ2-7; TRBD1 or TRBD2 may be the D gene (6 bases each). The CDR3 spans 15 residues. Trimming removed 5 bases at V and 5 bases at J, with 19 bases between. Germline V gene sequence: CDR1 SGHVS, CDR2 FNYEAQ. In nucleotides, the CDR3 is TGTGCCAGCAGCCCCGGCGTTGGGGGGCAACACGAGCAGTACTTC. It translates to CASSPGVGGQHEQYF. Variable domain in full (rest from reference TRBV7-6 and TRBJ2-7): GAGVSQSPRYKVTKRGQDVALRCDPISGHVSLYWYRQALGQGPEFLTYFNYEAQQDKSGLPNDRFSAERPEGSISTLTIQRTEQRDSAMYRCASSPGVGGQHEQYFGPGTRLTVT.

Comments on this clone: The sample carries other DNA sequences with the same CDR3. This chain uses TRBV18 with TRBJ1-4; 9 nucleotides line up with TRBD1. J lost 5 bases, V lost 0 bases, and 1 base had no gene match. The CDR3 covers 15 residues. CDR1 is KGHSH, CDR2 LQKENI, per germline. CDR3 residues: CASSPPGQGNEKLFF. For the CDR3, the DNA is TGTGCCAGCTCACCACCGGGACAGGGAAATGAAAAACTGTTTTTT.

The chain joins TRBV29-1 to TRBJ1-2; possibly TRBD1 for D (5 bases). The CDR3 is made up of 15 amino acids. Germline CDR1 and CDR2: SQVTM and ANQGSEA. The ends were cut back, 7 bases at V and 0 bases at J, with 18 bases in the middle. For the CDR3, the DNA is TGCAGCGCTGGGGCAGGAGATCGTCCTAACTATGGCTACACCTTC. It encodes CSAGAGDRPNYGYTF.

The gene calls are TRBV5-1 and TRBJ2-3, with 9 bases identical to TRBD1. This CDR3 is 15 amino acids long. The germline CDR1 and CDR2 sequences are SGHRS and YFSETQ. The V and J ends lost 3 bases and 2 bases, in that order; junction bases with no gene match: 4. In DNA form, the CDR3 reads TGCGCCAGCAGCTCGGGACAGGGATCCACAGATACGCAGTATTTT. It codes for CASSSGQGSTDTQYF.

The rearrangement joins TRBV30 to TRBJ2-7, with D perhaps given as TRBD1 or TRBD2 (5 bases each). The CDR3 is 15 residues long. Trimming took 0 bases from V and 2 from J, leaving 14 bases between them. In germline, CDR1 is GTSNPN, CDR2 SVGIG (reference sequence). CDR3 DNA sequence: TGTGCCTGGAGTGTCGGGACCGGGGTACCCTACGAGCAGTACTTC. The encoded protein is CAWSVGTGVPYEQYF.

The V call is TRBV30, the J call TRBJ1-1, with unresolved D. The CDR3 contains 11 residues. The ends were cut back, 2 bases at V and 2 bases at J, with 3 bases in the middle. Germline V CDR1 and CDR2: GTSNPN, SVGIG (reference sequence). CDR3 bases: TGTGCCTGGAGTCACAACACTGAAGCTTTCTTT. Protein sequence: CAWSHNTEAFF. The variable domain in full, with the rest retrieved from reference TRBV30 and TRBJ1-1, is SQTIHQWPATLVQPVGSPLSLECTVEGTSNPNLYWYRQAAGRGLQLLFYSVGIGQISSEVPQNLSASRPQDRQFILSSKKLLLSDSGFYLCAWSHNTEAFFGQGTRLTVV.